Detailed here is one TCR beta chain. The data originate from a study of cytomegalovirus exposure and HLA in healthy donors. Only in-frame clones appear in the TCRdb table, and some are missing; sequencing was by immunoSEQ multiplex PCR. This table has roughly 68,000 clones, around 97% appearing once. Germline V CDR1 and CDR2: KGHSH, LQKENI. J lost 4 bases, V lost 0 bases, and 8 bases had no gene match. The CDR3 has 18 amino acids. The origin of this receptor is a man aged 18-30 years in good health and CMV-seronegative. The rearrangement uses TRBV18 and TRBJ1-5; 11 positions agree with TRBD1. The sample was PBMCs. The CDR3 coding sequence is TGTGCCAGCTCACCACCGGGGACAGGGGGTATATCAAATCAGCCCCAGCATTTT. As protein: CASSPPGTGGISNQPQHF. The complete variable domain, with remaining parts taken from reference TRBV18 and TRBJ1-5, reads NAGVMQNPRHLVRRRGQEARLRCSPMKGHSHVYWYRQLPEEGLKFMVYLQKENIIDESGMPKERFSAEFPKEGPSILRIQQVVRGDSAAYFCASSPPGTGGISNQPQHFGDGTRLSIL.